Below, one T cell receptor beta chain is given with its context. The V end was cut by 1 base, the J end by 8 bases, with 12 bases between. The V gene's germline CDR1 is WSHSY and CDR2 SAAADI. The CDR3 has 14 amino acids. Here immunoSEQ multiplex PCR was the method, and the copy in TCRdb shows in-frame clones only, minus some. The sample includes almost 400,000 clones, 89% of them seen just once. The data belong to a study of blood T cell repertoires in COVID-19. The wider study: Some COVID-19 samples were acute and others convalescent; all came from the United States, Italy and Spain.

This TCR derives from a woman in her twenties or thirties who had recovered from COVID-19. The chain combines TRBV10-2 with TRBJ1-5; perhaps TRBD1 as D (5 bases). Material: PBMCs or T cells enriched from blood (not recorded which). The CDR3 coding sequence is TGCGCCAGCAGTGAGTACAACAGGTTGGAGCCCCAGCATTTT. Translated, it gives CASSEYNRLEPQHF.